The clone carrying this T cell receptor (beta chain) was counted between two and nine times. Its antigen is undetermined. The CDR3 extends over 16 amino acids. The V and J ends lost 0 bases and 10 bases, in that order; junction bases with no gene match: 10. Germline V CDR1 and CDR2: SGHDN, FVKESK. The data originate from a study of CD8 T cells in ankylosing spondylitis. Overall study results and limits: Blood from ankylosing spondylitis patients appeared to carry a characteristic roughly eight-variant TCR beta motif.

TCRdb redid the calling of the 5' RACE reads with MiXCR, one entry per CDR3 protein. In the table there are fewer than 500,000 distinct CDR3 sequences, approximately 20% of which are singletons. The clonotype originates from a male donor with ankylosing spondylitis. The sequenced material came from blood, either unsorted or a sorted T cell fraction (not recorded which). The V gene is TRBV14, the J gene TRBJ2-1; TRBD2 matches 9 bases. CDR3 coding DNA: TGTGCCAGCAGCCAAGAGCTGGCGGGAGGGGGTAGAGAGCAGTTCTTC. Protein sequence: CASSQELAGGGREQFF.